Listed below are T cell receptor beta chains from one sample, sequenced in a study of cytomegalovirus exposure and HLA in healthy donors. Generated by immunoSEQ multiplex PCR, the TCRdb table keeps only in-frame clones and is missing some. Seen here are roughly 150,000 clones, roughly four fifths observed once, and the top ten hold approximately 2%. The sample comprised PBMCs. The receptors shown here come from a woman in her late teens or twenties in good health and CMV-seronegative. The CDR3 runs from the conserved cysteine through the conserved F or W. D genes are given only for firm matches. Clone size, where shown, is once, few, many, or a class for clones that have expanded.

v_call	clone_size	d_call	j_call	cdr3_nt	cdr3_aa
TRBV4-1	.	.	TRBJ2-7	TGCGCCAGCAGCCAAGTCGGGGGATCCTACGAGCAGTACTTC	CASSQVGGSYEQYF
TRBV6-1	.	TRBD1	TRBJ2-7	TGTGCCAGCCGAACCCCGGGACAGGGAACCTACGAGCAGTACTTC	CASRTPGQGTYEQYF
TRBV29-1	.	.	TRBJ1-2	TGCAGCGCGGCGGGGAGCTATGGCTACACCTTC	CSAAGSYGYTF
TRBV5-1	few	TRBD1	TRBJ1-2	TGCGCCAGCAGCCTACAGGGGACTTCTAGGTTGTATGGCTACACCTTC	CASSLQGTSRLYGYTF
TRBV27	.	TRBD2	TRBJ2-7	TGTGCCAGCAGGGCTAGCGGGAGCTCCTACGAGCAGTACTTC	CASRASGSSYEQYF
TRBV5-1	.	.	TRBJ2-6	TGCGCCAGCAGGGATAGCGCTAGCTCTGGGGCCAACGTCCTGACTTTC	CASRDSASSGANVLTF
TRBV5-1	.	.	TRBJ1-2	TGCGCCAGCAGCTGGACGCCGGGACAAAGGTCGGACTATGGCTACACCTTC	CASSWTPGQRSDYGYTF
TRBV9	.	TRBD2	TRBJ2-1	TGTGCCAGCGCCGGGACTACCGACAATGAGCAGTTCTTC	CASAGTTDNEQFF
TRBV5-1	.	TRBD1	TRBJ2-5	TGCGCCAGCAGCTGGACAGGGAGGAGGGAGACCCAGTACTTC	CASSWTGRRETQYF
TRBV5-5	.	TRBD1	TRBJ2-1	TGTGCCAGCACCAATGCGGGACAGGGGGCGAATGAGCAGTTCTTC	CASTNAGQGANEQFF
TRBV2	.	.	TRBJ1-2	TGTGCCAGCAGGGAACAGGGAGGCTATGGCTACACCTTC	CASREQGGYGYTF
TRBV28	.	TRBD1	TRBJ2-7	TGTGCCAGCACCAACCGGGACAGGGGCGCCTACGAGCAGTACTTC	CASTNRDRGAYEQYF
TRBV7-9	.	.	TRBJ2-1	TGTGCCAGCAGCTTAGTAGCGGACCCCTTATCGTTCTTC	CASSLVADPLSFF
TRBV5-6	.	.	TRBJ2-7	TGTGCCAGCAGGTTCGCAGGGGCCGACGAGCAGTACTTC	CASRFAGADEQYF
TRBV6-1	.	TRBD2	TRBJ2-3	TGTGCCAGCAGTGGGACTAGCGGGGGGGTAGCAGATACGCAGTATTTT	CASSGTSGGVADTQYF
TRBV2	.	.	TRBJ1-4	TGTGCCAGCAGTGAGTGGCGGGCTAATGAAAAACTGTTTTTT	CASSEWRANEKLFF
TRBV5-1	.	TRBD1	TRBJ1-4	TGCGCCAGCAGCTTGGCCGGGACAGGGCGTGAAAAACTGTTTTTT	CASSLAGTGREKLFF
TRBV5-1	.	.	TRBJ2-1	TGCGCCAGCAGAGGGGGAAACAATGAGCAGTTCTTC	CASRGGNNEQFF
TRBV9	.	.	TRBJ2-2	TGTGCCAGCAGCACGGCGAACACCGGGGAGCTGTTTTTT	CASSTANTGELFF
TRBV29-1	.	.	TRBJ2-7	TGCAGCGTTCGTAAAGGGGCCTACGAGCAGTACTTC	CSVRKGAYEQYF
TRBV9	.	.	TRBJ2-1	TGTGCCAGCAGCGTAGATCCGGGGGACAATGAGCAGTTCTTC	CASSVDPGDNEQFF
TRBV6-5	.	TRBD1	TRBJ2-7	TGTGCCAGCAGTTACGGGTCAGGGGGTACCTACGAGCAGTACTTC	CASSYGSGGTYEQYF
TRBV7-2	.	.	TRBJ2-5	TGTGCCAGCAGCCCGGGGCGGGGGCAGGGAGAGACCCAGTACTTC	CASSPGRGQGETQYF
TRBV7-9	.	TRBD1	TRBJ2-1	TGTTCCATTAACAGGGGTGAGCAGTTCTTC	CSINRGEQFF
TRBV7-9	.	TRBD1	TRBJ1-5	TGTGCCAGCAGCGGGGACAGCCCCAATCAGCCCCAGCATTTT	CASSGDSPNQPQHF
TRBV27	.	.	TRBJ2-5	TGTGCCAGCAGTTCCTTGGGGCGGGAGACCCAGTACTTC	CASSSLGRETQYF
TRBV19	few	.	TRBJ2-4	TGTGCCAGTAGTATCGTAGAAAACATTCAGTACTTC	CASSIVENIQYF
TRBV11-2	.	.	TRBJ2-5	TGTGCCAGCAGCTTACGGGACCAAGAGACCCAGTACTTC	CASSLRDQETQYF
TRBV7-9	few	.	TRBJ2-2	TGTGCCAGCACCCATAACAGGGCCGCGAACACCGGGGAGCTGTTTTTT	CASTHNRAANTGELFF
TRBV21-1	.	.	TRBJ1-3	TGTGCCCCCAGGAAAGCGGGAGATGCCAGCCGTGTAAAGAACACCATATATTTT	CAPRKAGDASRVKNTIYF
TRBV7-2	once	.	TRBJ2-5	TGTGCCAGCAACCAACAGGTTTCGGAGACCCAGTACTTC	CASNQQVSETQYF
TRBV19	.	.	TRBJ2-1	TGTGCCAGTAGTAAAGACTATCCTACCTACAATGAGCAGTTCTTC	CASSKDYPTYNEQFF
TRBV12-5	.	TRBD2	TRBJ2-3	TGTGCTAGTGGCTTAAACGGGGGGAACACAGATACGCAGTATTTT	CASGLNGGNTDTQYF
TRBV14	.	.	TRBJ1-3	TGTGCCAGCAGCCAAGTCTCGTCTGGAAACACCATATATTTT	CASSQVSSGNTIYF
TRBV5-1	once	.	TRBJ2-1	TGCGCCAGCAGCTTAACACTAGCCAGGAATGAGCAGTTCTTC	CASSLTLARNEQFF
TRBV2	.	.	TRBJ2-5	TGTGCCAGCAGCCCGCAGGGGCAGGAGACCCAGTACTTC	CASSPQGQETQYF